The clone carrying this TCR beta chain was counted ten times or more. Its antigen is not identified. Ophthalmopathy patients all had a Clinical Activity Score of at least 3, a NOSPECS grade of at least 4 and disease under 3 months old. The TCR beta CDR3 regions underwent amplification using RNA transcripts as the source. When the TCR CDR3 underwent first-round RT-PCR, the HTBI primer set was used. TCRdb independently ran MiXCR on the multiplex PCR reads; one entry per CDR3 protein. The data show fewer than 450,000 distinct CDR3 sequences, roughly 15% seen once. This specimen belongs to a study of T cells in Graves' hyperthyroidism and ophthalmopathy. Study-level results: Most thyroid-expanded clonotypes above 0.001 were also found in blood. Separating ophthalmopathy from stable hyperthyroidism was achieved by a 13 V-J model.

This CDR3 contains 13 residues. Germline-derived CDR1 and CDR2 are DFQATT and SNEGSKA (reference sequence). With 5 bases clipped from V and 4 bases from J, the junction kept 5 bases outside the gene matches. The V call is TRBV20-1, the J call TRBJ2-7, with 10 bases lining up with TRBD2. Sequencing was done on a sample of blood. The sequence came from an older woman with Graves' ophthalmopathy. The CDR3 loop reads CSAGAGGTYEQYF. CDR3 DNA sequence: TGCAGTGCTGGAGCGGGAGGGACGTACGAGCAGTACTTC.